This T cell receptor beta chain is from a study of cytotoxic CD8 clonotypes in ibrutinib-treated CLL (dated by TCRdb to the early 2020s). Some background on the complete study: The cohort was composed of about 10 relapsed/refractory and roughly 16 treatment-naive patients; IGHV unmutated status was identified in 17 patients. On average, each sample yielded roughly 250,000 productive templates and tens of thousands of productive rearrangements. Cryopreserved peripheral blood mononuclear cells were collected at three points: before therapy, at response, and at either sustained remission or disease progression. Patients were still on ibrutinib when every remission and progressive disease sample was collected. Response samples were obtained after a median of 12 months of treatment, with a range of about 6 to 40 months. Of the 85 to 95 participants in the trial, about 25 had longitudinal samples available. Partial responses were observed in 24 patients and complete responses in 2; after a median follow-up of 68 months, remission was maintained in roughly 14 patients and progression was observed in around twelve.

In regard to this clone: No antigen is known for it. The record has no base qualities; no much larger clone is one base away.

This specimen's time point label, interpreted: around 2 years on ibrutinib. For TCR beta library preparation, 1.5 to 2.5 micrograms of genomic DNA was extracted from cryopreserved PBMCs. Longitudinal blood samples from CLL patients on ibrutinib monotherapy underwent high-throughput TCR beta sequencing. The patients took part in an open-label, single-center phase 2 trial of ibrutinib monotherapy. The investigation overall reported the following: Public clonotypes were rare and either shrank or stayed stable during treatment, and the rise in clonality at ibrutinib response reflected expansion of private clonotypes. Baseline clonality exceeded that of age-matched healthy donors and correlated strongly with circulating CD8+ T-cell counts. Sustained-remission and progressing patients did not have matched sampling times, and lymph node repertoires were not examined. Clonality rose at ibrutinib response, remained stable during sustained remission, and dropped back toward baseline at progression.

Including the terminal cysteine and phenylalanine, the CDR3 comprises 14 residues. CDR3 DNA only is kept here, 42 bases in frame from base 1. V is trimmed back by 5 bases and J by 4 bases, and the junction contains 5 bases that no gene match accounts for. The germline V gene provides CDR1 SGHNT and CDR2 YENEEA. On a MiSeq, deep resolution sequencing aimed for a depth between 1 in 1 million and 1 in 200,000 T cells, with each clonotype covered 10x on average. The immunoSEQ hsTCRB Kit was used to generate TCR beta libraries. The authors' pipeline ran thus. The data were analyzed with ImmunoSEQ Analyzer and ImmunoSEQ Data Assistant, and V, D and J gene assignments followed IMGT definitions. Clonality, which ranges from 0 to 1, was calculated as one minus the normalized Shannon entropy of productive rearrangement frequencies. Only overrepresented clonotypes making up at least 0.05% of each patient's repertoire were included in the public clonotype analysis. Some 14 age-matched healthy donor repertoires from immuneACCESS served as clonality controls. In TCRdb, the immuneACCESS table is reduced to in-frame sequences with V and J assigned. These tables do not hold every clone; where another copy was compared, an unresolved V gene accounts for under half, and the others remain unexplained. The DNA gave D and trimming, while V, J and clone size come from that table. The sample profile shows 160,000 or so clones; less than 85% of them were found once. Over 4.5% of the sample lies in the top ten.

Material: PBMCs, obtained after 24 months of ibrutinib treatment. The clonotype comes from a human donor with chronic lymphocytic leukemia. The sequence is built from TRBV11-3 and TRBJ2-1; 7 junctional bases match TRBD2. The CDR3 has the sequence CASSRGVGYNEQFF. The DNA is as follows: TGTGCCAGCAGCCGGGGGGTAGGATACAATGAGCAGTTCTTC.